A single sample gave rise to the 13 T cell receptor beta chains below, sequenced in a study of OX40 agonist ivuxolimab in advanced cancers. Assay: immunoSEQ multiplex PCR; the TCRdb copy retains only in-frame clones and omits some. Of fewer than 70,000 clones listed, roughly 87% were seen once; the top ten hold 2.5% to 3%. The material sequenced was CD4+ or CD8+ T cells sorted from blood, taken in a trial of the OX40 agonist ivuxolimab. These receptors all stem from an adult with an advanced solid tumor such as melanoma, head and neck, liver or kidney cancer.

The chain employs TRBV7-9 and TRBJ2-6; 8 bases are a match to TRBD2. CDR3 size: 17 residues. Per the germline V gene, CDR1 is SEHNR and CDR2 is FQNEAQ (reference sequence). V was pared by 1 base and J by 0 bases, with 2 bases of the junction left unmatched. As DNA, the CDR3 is TGTGCCAGCAGCTTAGGACTAGCGTCCTCTGGGGCCAACGTCCTGACTTTC. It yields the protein CASSLGLASSGANVLTF.

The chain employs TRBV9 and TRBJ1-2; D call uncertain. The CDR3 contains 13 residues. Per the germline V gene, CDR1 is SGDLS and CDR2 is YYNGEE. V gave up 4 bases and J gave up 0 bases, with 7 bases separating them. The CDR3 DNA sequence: TGTGCCAGCAGCAGAGGTACTAACTATGGCTACACCTTC. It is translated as CASSRGTNYGYTF.

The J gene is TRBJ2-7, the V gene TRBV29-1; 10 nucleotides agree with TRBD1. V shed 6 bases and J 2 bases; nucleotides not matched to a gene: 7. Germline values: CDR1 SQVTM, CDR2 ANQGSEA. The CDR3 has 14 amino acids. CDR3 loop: CSVGEGTGAYEQYF. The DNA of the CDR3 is TGCAGCGTCGGAGAGGGGACAGGGGCCTACGAGCAGTACTTC.

The CDR3 region is CAWNPGLAGPQETQYF. The CDR3 nucleotides are TGTGCCTGGAACCCGGGACTAGCGGGCCCCCAAGAGACCCAGTACTTC. V gene TRBV30 combines with J gene TRBJ2-5; 12 positions agree with TRBD2. Germline CDR1 and CDR2: GTSNPN and SVGIG (reference sequence). The J segment lost 1 base and the V segment lost 4 bases, leaving 7 bases of the junction unmatched. This CDR3 has 16 residues.

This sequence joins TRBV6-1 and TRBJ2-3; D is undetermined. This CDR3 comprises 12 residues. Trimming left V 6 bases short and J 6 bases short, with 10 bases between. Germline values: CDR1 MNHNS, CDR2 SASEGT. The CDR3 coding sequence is TGTGCCAGCAGGGCCCCCGGGGATACGCAGTATTTT. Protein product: CASRAPGDTQYF.

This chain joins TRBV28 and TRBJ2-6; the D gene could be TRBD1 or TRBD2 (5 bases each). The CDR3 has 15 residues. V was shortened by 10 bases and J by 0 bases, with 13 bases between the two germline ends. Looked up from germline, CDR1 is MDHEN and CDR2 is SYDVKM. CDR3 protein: CATSRGDSGANVLTF. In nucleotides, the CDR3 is TGTGCCACTTCTAGGGGAGACTCTGGGGCCAACGTCCTGACTTTC. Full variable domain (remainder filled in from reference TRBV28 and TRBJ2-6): DVKVTQSSRYLVKRTGEKVFLECVQDMDHENMFWYRQDPGLGLRLIYFSYDVKMKEKGDIPEGYSVSREKKERFSLILESASTNQTSMYLCATSRGDSGANVLTFGAGSRLTVL.

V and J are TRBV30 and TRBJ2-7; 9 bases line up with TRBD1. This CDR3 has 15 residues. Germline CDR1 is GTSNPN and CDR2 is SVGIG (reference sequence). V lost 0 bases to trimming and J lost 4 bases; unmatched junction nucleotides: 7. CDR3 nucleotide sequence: TGTGCCTGGAGTGTAGGAGGGACAGGGTTTTACGAGCAGTACTTC. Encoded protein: CAWSVGGTGFYEQYF.

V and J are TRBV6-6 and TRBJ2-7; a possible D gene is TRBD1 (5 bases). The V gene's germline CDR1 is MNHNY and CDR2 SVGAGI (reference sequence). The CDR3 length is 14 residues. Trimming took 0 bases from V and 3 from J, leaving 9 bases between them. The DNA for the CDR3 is TGTGCCAGCAGTTACTCGCGAGACAGCTACGAGCAGTACTTC. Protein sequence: CASSYSRDSYEQYF.

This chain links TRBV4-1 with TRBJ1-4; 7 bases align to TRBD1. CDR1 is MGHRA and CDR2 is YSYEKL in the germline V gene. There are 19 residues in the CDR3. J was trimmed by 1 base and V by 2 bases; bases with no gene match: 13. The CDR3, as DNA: TGCGCCAGCAGCCAACGTCGGCCACAGGGGAGAGGAACTAATGAAAAACTGTTTTTT. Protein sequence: CASSQRRPQGRGTNEKLFF.

Written as DNA, the CDR3 is TGCGCCAGCAGCCAAGTGGGATACGGGGAGCTGTTTTTT. It yields the protein CASSQVGYGELFF. The rearrangement uses TRBV4-1 and TRBJ2-2, with unresolved D. Germline-derived CDR1 and CDR2 are MGHRA and YSYEKL. The CDR3 length is 13 residues. The germline V and J ends were trimmed by 1 base and 7 bases, with 7 bases remaining between them.

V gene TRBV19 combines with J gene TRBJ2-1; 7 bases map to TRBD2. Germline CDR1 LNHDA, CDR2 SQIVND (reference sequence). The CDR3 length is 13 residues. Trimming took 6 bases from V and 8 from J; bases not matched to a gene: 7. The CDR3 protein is CASRSGNGDEQFF. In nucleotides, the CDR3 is TGTGCCAGTAGGAGCGGGAATGGTGATGAGCAGTTCTTC.

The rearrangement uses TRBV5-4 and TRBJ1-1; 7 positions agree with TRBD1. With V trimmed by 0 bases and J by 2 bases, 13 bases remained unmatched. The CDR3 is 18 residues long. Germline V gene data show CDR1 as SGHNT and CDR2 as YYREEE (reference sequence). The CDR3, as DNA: TGTGCCAGCAGCTTGGGCCCCGCTTCCGGGACAGCTAACACTGAAGCTTTCTTT. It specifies CASSLGPASGTANTEAFF.

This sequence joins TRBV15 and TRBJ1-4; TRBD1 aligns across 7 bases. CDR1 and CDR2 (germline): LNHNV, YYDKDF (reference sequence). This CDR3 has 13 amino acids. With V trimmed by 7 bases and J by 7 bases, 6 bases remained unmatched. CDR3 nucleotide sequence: TGTGCCACCAAGGCAGGGGGAGTTGAAAAACTGTTTTTT. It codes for CATKAGGVEKLFF. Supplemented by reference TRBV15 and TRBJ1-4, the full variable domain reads DAMVIQNPRYQVTQFGKPVTLSCSQTLNHNVMYWYQQKSSQAPKLLFHYYDKDFNNEADTPDNFQSRRPNTSFCFLDIRSPGLGDTAMYLCATKAGGVEKLFFGSGTQLSVL.